Below, 4 T cell receptor beta chains from the same sample are listed, as sequenced in a study of T cell responses to AZD1222 COVID-19 vaccine. Clones were read by immunoSEQ multiplex PCR, and TCRdb kept only the in-frame ones, dropping some. Of around 220,000 clones in the sample, around 94% were seen once. The source material was peripheral blood, sampled 28 days after the second dose of the MenACWY control vaccine. The source is an adult who received the MenACWY meningococcal vaccine as a control.

This clone was seen once. The V and J genes are TRBV3-1 (or the pseudogene TRBV3-2) and TRBJ1-2; D is undetermined. CDR3 length: 15 residues. Trimming removed 1 base from V and 5 bases from J, with 14 bases in between. From germline, CDR1 is LGHDT and CDR2 YNNKEL (reference sequence). The CDR3 sequence: CASSQGREPRYGYTF. The CDR3 DNA reads as TGTGCCAGCAGCCAAGGGAGGGAGCCCAGATATGGCTACACCTTC.

The chain carries TRBV3-1 (or the pseudogene TRBV3-2) and TRBJ2-7; no clear D gene. The V gene lost 0 bases and the J gene lost 1 base, with 10 bases spanning the gap. CDR1 is LGHDT, CDR2 YNNKEL, per germline (reference sequence). The CDR3 runs 15 residues. Here the CDR3 reads CASSQDRVDSYEQYF. The CDR3 DNA reads TGTGCCAGCAGCCAAGATCGGGTGGATTCCTACGAGCAGTACTTC.

This chain connects TRBV28 to TRBJ2-1, with D possibly called TRBD1 or TRBD2 (5 bases each). The V and J ends lost 3 bases and 7 bases respectively, with 13 bases between them. Per germline, CDR1 MDHEN and CDR2 SYDVKM. The CDR3 totals 14 residues. The CDR3 protein is CASSFIGARNEQFF. In DNA, the CDR3 is TGTGCCAGCAGTTTTATCGGGGCACGGAATGAGCAGTTCTTC.

The genes are TRBV7-9 and TRBJ1-1, with 7 bases fitting TRBD1. The CDR3 has 15 amino acids. Germline CDR1 SEHNR, CDR2 FQNEAQ (reference sequence). The V and J ends lost 5 bases and 6 bases, in that order; junction bases with no gene match: 12. CDR3: CASSAHRDRIAEAFF. The CDR3 nucleotides read TGTGCCAGCAGCGCTCACCGGGACAGAATCGCTGAAGCTTTCTTT.